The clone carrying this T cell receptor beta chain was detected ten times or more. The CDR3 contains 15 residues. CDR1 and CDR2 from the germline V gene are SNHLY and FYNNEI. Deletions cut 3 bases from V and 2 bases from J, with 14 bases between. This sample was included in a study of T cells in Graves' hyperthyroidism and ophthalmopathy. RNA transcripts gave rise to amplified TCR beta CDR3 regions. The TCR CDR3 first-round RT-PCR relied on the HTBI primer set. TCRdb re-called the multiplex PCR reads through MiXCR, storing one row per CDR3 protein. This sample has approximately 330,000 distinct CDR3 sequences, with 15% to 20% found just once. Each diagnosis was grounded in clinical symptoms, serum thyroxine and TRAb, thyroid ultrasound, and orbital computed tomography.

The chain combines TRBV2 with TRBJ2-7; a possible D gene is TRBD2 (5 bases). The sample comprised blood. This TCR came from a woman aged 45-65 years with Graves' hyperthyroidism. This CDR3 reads CASSEVLALTYEQYF. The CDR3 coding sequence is TGTGCCAGCAGTGAGGTTCTAGCACTTACCTACGAGCAGTACTTC.